The T cell receptor beta chain described here comes from a study of untreated major depressive disorder. The study's findings and limits: Only three preselected Vbeta families were compared in sequencing. TRBV05-01 (Vbeta 5.1) usage was higher in CD4+ T cells of depressed patients than controls.

This clone is a singleton in its sample. Its antigen is unidentified. Unmatched junction bases numbered 14, after V lost 2 bases and J lost 2 bases. CDR3 length: 18 residues. Germline V gene sequence: CDR1 MGHRA, CDR2 YSYEKL. The protocol was immunoSEQ multiplex PCR, while the TCRdb copy is restricted to in-frame clones and leaves out a portion. The sample consists of approximately 13,000 clones, 80% to 95% of them appearing once. Participants were all of European descent. Patients had taken no psychiatric medication, including antidepressants, for at least 8 weeks before enrollment. From thawed PBMCs, CD4+ T cells were purified by negative selection.

The V gene is TRBV4-1, the J gene TRBJ1-1, with 7 bases matching TRBD1. Sequenced input: CD4+ T cells from PBMCs. This receptor was obtained from a young man with major depressive disorder. CDR3 amino acids: CASSQNRDRRVANTEAFF. As DNA, the CDR3 is TGCGCCAGCAGCCAAAACCGGGACAGAAGAGTAGCCAACACTGAAGCTTTCTTT.